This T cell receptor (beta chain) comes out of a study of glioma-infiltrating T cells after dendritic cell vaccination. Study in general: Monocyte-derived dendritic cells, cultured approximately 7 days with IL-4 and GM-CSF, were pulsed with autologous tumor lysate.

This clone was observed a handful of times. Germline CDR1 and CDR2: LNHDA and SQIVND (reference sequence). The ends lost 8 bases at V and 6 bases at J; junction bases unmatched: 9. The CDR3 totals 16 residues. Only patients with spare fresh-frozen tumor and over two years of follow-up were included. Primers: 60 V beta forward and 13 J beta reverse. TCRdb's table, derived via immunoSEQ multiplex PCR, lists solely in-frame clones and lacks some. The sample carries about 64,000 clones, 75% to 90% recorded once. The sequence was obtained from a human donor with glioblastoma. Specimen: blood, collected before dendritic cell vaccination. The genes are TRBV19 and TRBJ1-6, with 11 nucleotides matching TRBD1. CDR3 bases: TGTGCCAGTGGCCACCTAGGGACAGGGGGTAATTCACCCCTCCACTTT. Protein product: CASGHLGTGGNSPLHF.